This T cell receptor (beta chain) is from a study of CD8 T cells in Susac syndrome. The study sequenced TCR beta in blood CD8+ and CD4+ T cells. FACS was used to enrich TEMRA cells, whereas the CD8+ and CD4+ T cells were obtained by negative isolation. RNA, at roughly 0.5 to 1 ug, was reverse transcribed with random hexamers. The TCR beta CDR3 was amplified by immunoSEQ multiplex PCR across 54 Vbeta, 13 Jbeta. TCRdb analysed the immunoSEQ multiplex PCR reads with MiXCR anew, one entry per CDR3 protein. The sample contains approximately 300,000 distinct CDR3 sequences, around nine tenths of which appear only once. Study results and limitations: The study's TCR sequencing and HLA analysis drew on a certain number of individuals. That number was acknowledged as relatively small.

With respect to this clonotype: Antigen: not known.

The sequenced material came from CD8+ T cells from PBMCs. The sequence was obtained from a human donor with multiple sclerosis.

The CDR3 loop is CSARDLTSGGWETQYF. CDR3 sequence (DNA): TGCAGTGCTAGAGATTTGACTAGCGGGGGATGGGAGACCCAGTACTTC. This chain uses TRBV20-1 with TRBJ2-5, with 12 bases matching TRBD2. The V segment lost 0 bases and the J segment 5 bases; nucleotides outside the gene matches: 7. CDR1 is DFQATT and CDR2 is SNEGSKA in the germline V gene (reference sequence). The CDR3 is 16 amino acids.